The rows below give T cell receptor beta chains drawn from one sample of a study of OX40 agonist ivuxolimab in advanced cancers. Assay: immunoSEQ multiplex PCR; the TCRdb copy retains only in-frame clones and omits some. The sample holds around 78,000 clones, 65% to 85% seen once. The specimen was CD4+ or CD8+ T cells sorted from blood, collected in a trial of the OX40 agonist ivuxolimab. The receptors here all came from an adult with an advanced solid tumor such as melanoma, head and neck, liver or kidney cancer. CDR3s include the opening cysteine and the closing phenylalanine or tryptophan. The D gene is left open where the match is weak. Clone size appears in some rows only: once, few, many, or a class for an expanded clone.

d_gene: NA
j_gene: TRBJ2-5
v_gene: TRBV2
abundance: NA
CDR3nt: TGTGCCAGCAGCCAATCTAGCCAAGAGACCCAGTACTTC
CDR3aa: CASSQSSQETQYF

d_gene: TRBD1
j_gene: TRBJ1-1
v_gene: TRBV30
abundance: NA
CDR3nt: TGTGCCTGGAATCCGCCAGGGGGGGCTGAAGCTTTCTTT
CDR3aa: CAWNPPGGAEAFF

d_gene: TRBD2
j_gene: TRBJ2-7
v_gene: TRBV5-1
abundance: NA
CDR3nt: TGCGCCAGCAGCTTGGAGGGCGGGAGGGCCGGAATGAGTTACGAGCAGTACTTC
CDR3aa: CASSLEGGRAGMSYEQYF

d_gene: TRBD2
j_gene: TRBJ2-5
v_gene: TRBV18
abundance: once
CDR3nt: TGTGCCAGCTCACCCGCTAGCGGGGGGGCCGGTGAGACCCAGTACTTC
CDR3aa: CASSPASGGAGETQYF

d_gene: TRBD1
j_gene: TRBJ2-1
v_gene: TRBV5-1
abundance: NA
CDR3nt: TGCGCCAGCAGCAGGAACCCGGGGACAGGGGACAATGAGCAGTTCTTC
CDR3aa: CASSRNPGTGDNEQFF

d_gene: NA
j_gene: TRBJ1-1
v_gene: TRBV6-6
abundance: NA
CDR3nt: TGTGCCAGCAGTTATCCACCGACAGTTAAGAACACTGAAGCTTTCTTT
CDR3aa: CASSYPPTVKNTEAFF

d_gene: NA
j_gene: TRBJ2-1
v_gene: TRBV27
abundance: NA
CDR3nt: TGTGCCAGCACCCAAGGAAGGGCGAGCTACAATGAGCAGTTCTTC
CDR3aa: CASTQGRASYNEQFF

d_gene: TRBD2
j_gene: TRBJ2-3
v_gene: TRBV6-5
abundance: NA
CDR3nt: TGTGCCAGCAGTGACTCTAGCGGGGGGGCCGATACGCAGTATTTT
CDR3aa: CASSDSSGGADTQYF

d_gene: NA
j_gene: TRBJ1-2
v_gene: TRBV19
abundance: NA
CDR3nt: TGTGCCAGTAGCCCTTCGGGCCTCAACTCCGGCTACACCTTC
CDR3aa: CASSPSGLNSGYTF

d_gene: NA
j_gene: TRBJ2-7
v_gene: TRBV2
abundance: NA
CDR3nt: TGTGCCAGCAGTGGGGACGCGGACGAGCAGTACTTC
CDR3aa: CASSGDADEQYF

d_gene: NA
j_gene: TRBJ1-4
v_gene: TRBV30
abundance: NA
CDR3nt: TGTGCCTGGAGTTCTCAGGTCTCGGAACTGTTTTTT
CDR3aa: CAWSSQVSELFF

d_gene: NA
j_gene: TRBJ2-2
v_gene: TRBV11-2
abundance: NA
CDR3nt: TGTGCCAGCAGCTCCTGGACCGGCGTCTCCGGGGAGCTGTTTTTT
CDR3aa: CASSSWTGVSGELFF

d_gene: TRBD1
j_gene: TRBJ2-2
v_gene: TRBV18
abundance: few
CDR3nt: TGTGCCAGCCCCCAGACAGGGGCGAACACCGGGGAGCTGTTTTTT
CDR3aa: CASPQTGANTGELFF

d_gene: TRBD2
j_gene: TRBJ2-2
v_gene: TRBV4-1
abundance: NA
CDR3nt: TGCGCCAGCAGCCCCTCAGTGACTAGCGGGAGATCTGGTGGGGAGCTGTTTTTT
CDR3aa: CASSPSVTSGRSGGELFF

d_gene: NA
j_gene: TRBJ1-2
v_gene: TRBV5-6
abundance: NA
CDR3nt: TGTGCCAGCAGCAAGCGGCGGGTCTATGGCTACACCTTC
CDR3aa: CASSKRRVYGYTF

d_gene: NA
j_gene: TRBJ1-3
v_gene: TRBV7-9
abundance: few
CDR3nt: TGTGCCAGCAGCTTAGAACTCGGCACCATATATTTT
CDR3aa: CASSLELGTIYF

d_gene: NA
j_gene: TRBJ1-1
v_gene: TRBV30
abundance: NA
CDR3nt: TGTGCCTGGTATAGTATACAGGTAGGAAACACTGAAGCTTTCTTT
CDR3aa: CAWYSIQVGNTEAFF

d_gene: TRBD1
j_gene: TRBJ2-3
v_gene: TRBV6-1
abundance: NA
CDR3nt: TGTGCCAGCAGTCATACAGGGGCCACAGATACGCAGTATTTT
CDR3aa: CASSHTGATDTQYF

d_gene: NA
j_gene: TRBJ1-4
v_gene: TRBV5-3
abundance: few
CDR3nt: TGTGCCAGAAGCTTGGGGGAGTGGTTTTCCCCTTCCGAAAAACTGTTTTTT
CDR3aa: CARSLGEWFSPSEKLFF

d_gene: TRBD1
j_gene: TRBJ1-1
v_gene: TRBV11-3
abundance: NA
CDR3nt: TGTGCCAGCAGCTTAACAGGGGGGACAACTGAAGCTTTCTTT
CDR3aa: CASSLTGGTTEAFF

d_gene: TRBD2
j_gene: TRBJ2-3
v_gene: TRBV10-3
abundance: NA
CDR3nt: TGTGCCATCAGGGGGGGACTAGCCGAGACAGATACGCAGTATTTT
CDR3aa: CAIRGGLAETDTQYF

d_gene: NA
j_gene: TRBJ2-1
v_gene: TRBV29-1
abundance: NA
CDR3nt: TGCAGCGTTGGCGCAGGGGTCGGTACACATGAGCAGTTCTTC
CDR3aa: CSVGAGVGTHEQFF

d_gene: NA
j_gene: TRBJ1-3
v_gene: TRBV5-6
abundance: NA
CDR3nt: TGTGCCAGCAGCTCGACAGATACCTCTGGAAACACCATATATTTT
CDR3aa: CASSSTDTSGNTIYF

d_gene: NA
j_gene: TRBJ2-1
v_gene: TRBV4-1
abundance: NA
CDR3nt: TGCGCCAGCAGCCAAGAAAGGGGCCAAAACAATGAGCAGTTCTTC
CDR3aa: CASSQERGQNNEQFF

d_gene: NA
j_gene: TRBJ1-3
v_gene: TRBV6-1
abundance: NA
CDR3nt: TGTGCCAGCAGTGAAACAGGGAGGTCGTCCCCCGGAAACACCATATATTTT
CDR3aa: CASSETGRSSPGNTIYF

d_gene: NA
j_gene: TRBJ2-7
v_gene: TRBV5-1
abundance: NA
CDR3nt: TGCGCCAGCAGCCTAAACTACGAGCAGTACTTC
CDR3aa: CASSLNYEQYF

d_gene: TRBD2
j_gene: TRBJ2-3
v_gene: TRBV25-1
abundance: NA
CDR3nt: TGTGCCAGCAGTGAAAGGGCGGGAGGGTCCCGAAGGGATACGCAGTATTTT
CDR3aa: CASSERAGGSRRDTQYF

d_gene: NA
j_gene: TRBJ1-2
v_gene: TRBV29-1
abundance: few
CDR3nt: TGCAGCGTTGAAGATGTACGGCCGGGTGACTATGGCTACACCTTC
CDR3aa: CSVEDVRPGDYGYTF

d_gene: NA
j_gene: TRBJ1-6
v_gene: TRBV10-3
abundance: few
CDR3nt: TGTGCCACGAAGAGGGAAGGCTCCTATAATTCACCCCTCCACTTT
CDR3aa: CATKREGSYNSPLHF

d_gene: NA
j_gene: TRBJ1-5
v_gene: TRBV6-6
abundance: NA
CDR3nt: TGTGCCAGCAGCGACAGTGTTAATCAGCCCCAGCATTTT
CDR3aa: CASSDSVNQPQHF

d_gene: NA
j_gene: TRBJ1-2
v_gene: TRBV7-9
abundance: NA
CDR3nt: TGTGCCAGCAGCCGTGGGGGAGCAGGGAACTATGGCTACACCTTC
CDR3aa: CASSRGGAGNYGYTF

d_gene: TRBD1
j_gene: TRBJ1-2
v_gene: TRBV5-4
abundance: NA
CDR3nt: TGTGCCAGCAGCTTGGCAACAGGGGTATTGGAGGGCTACACCTTC
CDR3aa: CASSLATGVLEGYTF

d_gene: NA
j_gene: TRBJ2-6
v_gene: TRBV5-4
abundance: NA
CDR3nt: TGTGCCAGCAGCTCAGGGCCCGGGGCCAACGTCCTGACTTTC
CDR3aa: CASSSGPGANVLTF